The 32 T cell receptor beta chains given below trace back to one sample, sequenced in a study of response to subunit inactivated influenza vaccine. TCRdb redid the calling of the RT-PCR reads with MiXCR, one entry per CDR3 protein. The sample has 600,000 to 850,000 distinct CDR3 sequences; 11% to 15% are singletons. Here the sequenced sample was PBMCs from blood, taken 14 days before vaccination. Receptors originate from a man aged 50 or older who received an inactivated influenza vaccine.

The V call is TRBV7-2, the J call TRBJ1-4, with D hard to call. Between the trimmed V and J ends, which lost 5 bases and 8 bases, there was a span of 15 bases. This CDR3 is built from 14 residues. In germline, CDR1 is SGHTA, CDR2 FQGNSA. CDR3 in amino acids: CASSRTGSGEKLFF. Written as DNA, the CDR3 is TGTGCCAGCAGCCGGACGGGCTCGGGGGAAAAACTGTTTTTT.

On this clonotype: Since the CDR3 does not end with the conserved phenylalanine or tryptophan, this likely comes from a read error. The chain has TRBV20-1 and TRBJ2-7; possibly TRBD1 for D (5 bases). Per the germline V gene, CDR1 is DFQATT and CDR2 is SNEGSKA (reference sequence). Trimming stripped 1 base from V and 3 bases from J, with 10 bases between. The CDR3 is 13 amino acids. The CDR3 sequence: CSARASRVYEQYY. The CDR3 DNA is TGCAGTGCTAGAGCGAGCAGGGTCTACGAGCAGTACTAC.

The chain is built from TRBV4-3 and TRBJ1-5; the D is unclear. Germline V lookup: CDR1 LGHNA, CDR2 YSLEER. The V end was cut by 0 bases, the J end by 3 bases, with 9 bases between. CDR3 length: 15 residues. The CDR3 loop reads CASSQDRSYNQPQHF. CDR3 DNA: TGCGCCAGCAGCCAAGATCGTTCATACAATCAGCCCCAGCATTTT.

In its sample, this clonotype was seen a few times. The rearrangement links TRBV12-3 or TRBV12-4 to TRBJ2-3, with 11 positions matching TRBD2. V was clipped by 3 bases and J by 11 bases; unmatched bases: 4. This CDR3 comprises 13 residues. The CDR3, as DNA: TGTGCCAGCAGTTTTGCGACTAGCGGGGAGCAGTATTTT. Translating gives CASSFATSGEQYF.

The chain has TRBV12-3 or TRBV12-4 and TRBJ2-2, with a tentative D call TRBD2 (5 bases). Trimming shortened V by 1 base and J by 3 bases, and 9 bases separated the two germline ends. The CDR3 spans 15 residues. The CDR3 DNA reads TGTGCCAGCAGTTTAGTCGGAGGTCACACCGGGGAGCTGTTTTTT. It specifies CASSLVGGHTGELFF.

The chain links TRBV20-1 to TRBJ2-1, with D hard to call. Looked up from germline, CDR1 is DFQATT and CDR2 is SNEGSKA (reference sequence). V lost 0 bases and J lost 6, with 6 bases in between. The CDR3 has 12 residues. CDR3 sequence: CSARDRANEQFF. DNA for the CDR3: TGCAGTGCTAGAGATAGGGCCAATGAGCAGTTCTTC.

This chain connects TRBV15 to TRBJ1-1; D is unclear. V dropped 0 bases and J dropped 4 bases, with 12 bases sitting between them. Germline V gene lookup returns CDR1 LNHNV and CDR2 YYDKDF (reference sequence). The CDR3 is 15 residues long. The CDR3 is CATSRDPKGGTEAFF. In DNA form, the CDR3 reads TGTGCCACCAGCAGAGATCCTAAGGGTGGCACTGAAGCTTTCTTT.

This clonotype was recorded at least ten times. The chain combines TRBV29-1 with TRBJ2-1; D remains unclear. V was pared by 4 bases and J by 0 bases, with 7 bases between. Germline V gene lookup returns CDR1 SQVTM and CDR2 ANQGSEA. The CDR3 consists of 13 residues. CDR3 protein: CSVVRSSYNEQFF. The CDR3 coding sequence is TGCAGCGTTGTAAGGAGCTCCTACAATGAGCAGTTCTTC.

The V and J genes are TRBV25-1 and TRBJ2-2; 7 positions match TRBD1. The CDR3 spans 13 residues. The germline CDR1 and CDR2 sequences are MGHDK and SYGVNS. The ends lost 6 bases at V and 6 bases at J; junction bases unmatched: 4. The CDR3 DNA is TGTGCCAGCAGCCCGACAGGGTCCGGGGAGCTGTTTTTT. Translating gives CASSPTGSGELFF.

This clonotype showed up many times. J is TRBJ2-1 and V is TRBV4-2; no clear D. The CDR3 is 14 amino acids. The V gene's germline CDR1 is LGHNA and CDR2 YNFKEQ. V was clipped by 5 bases and J by 4 bases, with 12 bases between them. CDR3 nucleotide sequence: TGTGCCAGCAGCTCTACTACAGAATACAATGAGCAGTTCTTC. This sequence encodes CASSSTTEYNEQFF.

This clonotype was picked up many times. The chain's CDR3 is CSAMANPGQGLSYTEAFF. CDR3 nucleotide sequence: TGCAGTGCTATGGCTAACCCGGGACAGGGACTCTCCTACACTGAAGCTTTCTTT. The V gene is TRBV20-1, the J gene TRBJ1-1, with 9 nucleotides matching TRBD1. Germline V gives CDR1 DFQATT, CDR2 SNEGSKA (reference sequence). CDR3 length: 18 residues. With 4 bases clipped from V and 3 bases from J, the junction kept 18 bases outside the gene matches.

The V call is TRBV5-1, the J call TRBJ2-2, with D hard to call. V gave up 8 bases and J gave up 6 bases, with 17 bases separating them. The CDR3 extends over 14 amino acids. Germline CDR1 SGHRS, CDR2 YFSETQ. The CDR3 sequence: CASRSGPGAGELFF. The CDR3 coding sequence is TGCGCCAGTCGAAGTGGGCCGGGCGCCGGGGAGCTGTTTTTT.

The rearrangement links TRBV12-3 or TRBV12-4 to TRBJ2-1; 10 nucleotides line up with TRBD1. The V and J ends lost 6 bases and 8 bases, in that order; junction bases with no gene match: 7. The CDR3 extends over 14 amino acids. The CDR3 sequence: CASRTGGEGDEQFF. The CDR3 DNA reads TGTGCCAGCAGGACAGGGGGCGAAGGGGATGAGCAGTTCTTC.

This clonotype was found many times. This rearrangement joins TRBV10-3 to TRBJ2-2, with 7 bases fitting TRBD2. The CDR3 has 14 amino acids. Losses at the gene ends were 10 bases for V and 4 bases for J; bases not matched to a gene: 9. Germline CDR1 and CDR2: ENHRY and SYGVKD. CDR3 in amino acids: CATAREYTTGELFF. The CDR3 bases are TGTGCCACGGCGCGGGAGTATACCACCGGGGAGCTGTTTTTT.

This clonotype appeared a few times. The gene calls are TRBV10-3 and TRBJ1-6; no clear D. This CDR3 has 14 residues. Germline V gene lookup returns CDR1 ENHRY and CDR2 SYGVKD. V was clipped by 2 bases and J by 4 bases, with 6 bases between them. The chain's CDR3 is CAISEAAYNSPLHF. The CDR3 DNA follows: TGTGCCATCAGTGAGGCAGCTTATAATTCACCCCTCCACTTT.

In its sample, this clonotype was seen many times. V gene TRBV4-1 combines with J gene TRBJ2-2, with a possible D match to TRBD1 (6 bases). CDR3 length: 15 residues. V lost 5 bases and J lost 0, with 10 bases in between. The germline gives CDR1 MGHRA, CDR2 YSYEKL. The CDR3 sequence is CASSYGTPNTGELFF. CDR3 coding DNA: TGCGCCAGCAGCTACGGGACACCGAACACCGGGGAGCTGTTTTTT.

J is TRBJ2-5 and V is TRBV6-2 or TRBV6-3, with no clear D. Germline CDR1 reads MNHEY; CDR2 reads SVGEGT. Trimming pared 4 bases from V and 5 bases from J, leaving 8 bases between. The CDR3 has 12 amino acids. The DNA for the CDR3 is TGTGCCAGCAGTTCTAGGATGGAGACCCAGTACTTC. It encodes CASSSRMETQYF.

This clonotype has only a few counts. The CDR3 region is CASSLRSASKLFF. CDR3 nucleotide sequence: TGCGCCAGCAGCCTCCGTTCGGCTTCGAAACTGTTTTTT. V gene TRBV4-1 combines with J gene TRBJ1-4, with D hard to call. This CDR3 spans 13 amino acids. V lost 4 bases, J lost 11 bases, and 14 bases lay in between. Germline CDR1 and CDR2: MGHRA and YSYEKL.

The genes are TRBV7-9 and TRBJ2-3, with no clear D. The CDR3 is made up of 14 amino acids. Germline assignment: CDR1 SEHNR and CDR2 FQNEAQ (reference sequence). V gave up 4 bases and J gave up 0 bases, with 8 bases separating them. CDR3 nucleotides: TGTGCCAGCAGCTATGGACGGAGCACAGATACGCAGTATTTT. It translates to CASSYGRSTDTQYF.

This clonotype was counted between two and nine times. V is TRBV6-5 and J is TRBJ1-4; D call uncertain. The CDR3 has 14 residues. The ends were cut back, 2 bases at V and 4 bases at J, with 8 bases in the middle. CDR1 and CDR2 (germline): MNHEY, SVGAGI. CDR3 amino acids: CASSYVGDNEKLFF. In DNA, the CDR3 is TGTGCCAGCAGTTACGTCGGGGATAATGAAAAACTGTTTTTT.

This clonotype has only a few counts. The chain links TRBV27 to TRBJ2-7; 7 bases match TRBD2. CDR1 and CDR2 (germline): MNHEY, SMNVEV (reference sequence). Trimming removed 5 bases from V and 2 bases from J; junction bases left unmatched: 9. The CDR3 spans 15 residues. The CDR3 loop is CASSLYLGTTYEQYF. The DNA of the CDR3 is TGTGCCAGCAGTCTATACCTCGGGACTACCTACGAGCAGTACTTC.

This rearrangement joins TRBV29-1 to TRBJ2-5; 7 bases match TRBD2. Germline CDR1 and CDR2: SQVTM and ANQGSEA. The CDR3 runs 11 residues. With 7 bases clipped from V and 5 bases from J, the junction kept 4 bases outside the gene matches. The CDR3 here is CSAAGAETQYF. CDR3 sequence (DNA): TGCAGCGCTGCGGGAGCGGAGACCCAGTACTTC.

The chain couples TRBV5-1 to TRBJ2-7; 10 nucleotides match TRBD1. CDR3 size: 15 residues. Trimming took 1 base from V and 4 from J; bases not matched to a gene: 5. CDR1 is SGHRS and CDR2 is YFSETQ in the germline V gene. CDR3 in amino acids: CASSLQGQGSYEQYF. Here the CDR3 DNA reads TGCGCCAGCAGCTTGCAGGGACAGGGGTCATACGAGCAGTACTTC. The complete variable domain, with remaining parts taken from reference TRBV5-1 and TRBJ2-7, reads KAGVTQTPRYLIKTRGQQVTLSCSPISGHRSVSWYQQTPGQGLQFLFEYFSETQRNKGNFPGRFSGRQFSNSRSEMNVSTLELGDSALYLCASSLQGQGSYEQYFGPGTRLTVT.

This clonotype was picked up a small number of times. This CDR3 is CASTQGRGRSNNEQFF. CDR3 bases: TGTGCCAGCACCCAGGGGAGGGGCCGATCCAACAATGAGCAGTTCTTC. The gene calls are TRBV12-3 or TRBV12-4 and TRBJ2-1; the D gene is possibly TRBD2 (7 bases). The CDR3 has 16 residues. V was trimmed by 7 bases and J by 5 bases, leaving 21 bases between them.

The chain links TRBV7-2 to TRBJ2-7; 8 positions agree with TRBD2. Per germline, CDR1 SGHTA and CDR2 FQGNSA. This CDR3 contains 16 residues. Germline trimming cut 0 bases from V and 2 bases from J; bases unmatched to any gene: 6. The CDR3 reads CASSLAVGAGAYEQYF. Here the CDR3 DNA reads TGTGCCAGCAGCTTAGCTGTCGGAGCGGGAGCCTACGAGCAGTACTTC.

For this clonotype: Relative to the germline gene, one junction end is altered; a read error may explain this. The chain recombines TRBV16 with TRBJ2-1, with 8 bases fitting TRBD1. Germline V CDR1 and CDR2: KGHSY, FQNENV. This CDR3 is 16 amino acids long. The CDR3 coding sequence is TGTGCCAGCCGCCAGGCAAGGGACAGGCCCGGTCGGGCGCAGTTCTTC. This encodes CASRQARDRPGRAQFF.

This clonotype was recorded many times. The V and J genes are TRBV12-3 or TRBV12-4 and TRBJ1-3; 7 positions agree with TRBD1. The CDR3 sequence is 14 residues long. Losses at the gene ends were 5 bases for V and 2 bases for J; bases not matched to a gene: 3. CDR3 loop: CASSGGQAGNTIYF. The CDR3 region has the DNA TGTGCCAGCAGTGGTGGACAGGCTGGAAACACCATATATTTT.

This clonotype has more than one count but fewer than ten. This chain joins TRBV12-3 or TRBV12-4 and TRBJ2-4; D perhaps matches TRBD1 (6 bases). The V end lost 6 bases, the J end lost 0 bases, and 12 bases lay between the germline ends. CDR3 size: 15 residues. In DNA form, the CDR3 reads TGTGCCAGCAGCCGTCGACAGGTAGCCAAAAACATTCAGTACTTC. This codes for CASSRRQVAKNIQYF.

The rearrangement uses TRBV10-1 and TRBJ2-5, with D possibly TRBD2 on 7 matching bases. Germline V gene sequence: CDR1 WNHNN, CDR2 SYGVQD (reference sequence). The length of the CDR3 is 15 residues. V was clipped by 3 bases and J by 5 bases, with 16 bases between them. CDR3 protein: CASSDLRGARETQYF. The CDR3 bases are TGCGCCAGCAGTGATCTTCGGGGGGCCCGGGAGACCCAGTACTTC.

This clonotype has more than one count but fewer than ten. The chain carries TRBV6-2 or TRBV6-3 and TRBJ2-1, with 8 bases matching TRBD2. Germline values: CDR1 MNHEY, CDR2 SVGEGT. The CDR3 is 14 residues long. The V and J ends lost 6 bases and 2 bases, in that order; junction bases with no gene match: 3. Here the CDR3 DNA reads TGTGCCAGCAGAAGCGGGGGAGCCTACAATGAGCAGTTCTTC. Residues: CASRSGGAYNEQFF.

This clonotype was recorded at least ten times. The rearrangement joins TRBV29-1 to TRBJ2-7; D may be TRBD1 or TRBD2 (5 bases each). In germline, CDR1 is SQVTM, CDR2 ANQGSEA. The CDR3 is 14 residues long. V lost 4 bases to trimming and J lost 3 bases, with 16 bases between them. The CDR3 region has the DNA TGCAGCGTTGGGATCCGGGGACGGGACTACGAGCAGTACTTC. Translated: CSVGIRGRDYEQYF.

This clonotype was detected a few times. This chain joins TRBV12-3 or TRBV12-4 and TRBJ1-2; 7 bases line up with TRBD1. The J segment lost 3 bases and the V segment lost 6 bases, leaving 13 bases of the junction unmatched. This CDR3 has 16 amino acids. CDR3 residues: CASSHSLDRRYYGYTF. CDR3 bases: TGTGCCAGCAGCCATTCCTTGGACAGGCGCTACTATGGCTACACCTTC.